The 6 T cell receptor beta chains below come from one sample, sequenced in a study of response to subunit inactivated influenza vaccine listed by TCRdb under 2018. The library was obtained by RT-PCR. Data came from an Illumina HiSeq 2500. TCRdb redid the processing of the public reads, applying fastp at Q25 and MiXCR, and retained in-frame beta chains. For every CDR3 protein sequence, its rows merge into one entry that carries the most common genes and DNA. The sample table holds fewer than 600,000 distinct CDR3 sequences, of which around 7.7% were seen once. Jointly, the top ten make up under 15% of the sample. The specimen was PBMCs from blood, collected about 24 months after vaccination. Source of these receptors: a man in his fifties or sixties who received an inactivated influenza vaccine. Donor details come from another sample of the same person, matched by shared clones.

This clonotype was recorded a few times. J is TRBJ1-5 and V is TRBV20-1; unclear D gene. Per germline, CDR1 DFQATT and CDR2 SNEGSKA (reference sequence). The CDR3 is 13 residues long. Between the trimmed V and J ends, which lost 3 bases and 0 bases, there was a span of 6 bases. The CDR3 region is CSASSDSNQPQHF. DNA of the CDR3: TGCAGTGCTAGCTCTGATAGCAATCAGCCCCAGCATTTT.

The chain has TRBV19 and TRBJ2-7, with 10 nucleotides matching TRBD1. CDR1 is LNHDA, CDR2 SQIVND, per germline (reference sequence). V shed 5 bases, J shed 7 bases, and the junction held 8 bases outside the gene matches. CDR3 length equals 14 residues. The CDR3 spells CASSVTGGRGEQYF. Written as DNA, the CDR3 is TGTGCCAGTAGTGTGACAGGGGGCCGTGGTGAGCAGTACTTC.

The chain couples TRBV10-3 to TRBJ1-3; 9 bases line up with TRBD1. CDR3 size: 16 residues. Germline trimming cut 3 bases from V and 6 bases from J; bases unmatched to any gene: 9. Germline CDR1 ENHRY, CDR2 SYGVKD. CDR3 region: CAISERGQGDLNTIYF. Written as DNA, the CDR3 is TGTGCCATCAGTGAAAGGGGACAGGGAGACCTAAACACCATATATTTT.

This rearrangement joins TRBV20-1 to TRBJ2-7, with 8 bases fitting TRBD1. The germline V gene has CDR1 DFQATT and CDR2 SNEGSKA (reference sequence). J was trimmed by 2 bases and V by 4 bases; bases with no gene match: 10. The CDR3 length is 15 residues. The CDR3, as DNA: TGCAGTGCTATAGACCGGGACAGGAACCCCTACGAGCAGTACTTC. It is translated as CSAIDRDRNPYEQYF.

About this clonotype: One end of the junction varies from germline; a read error may be responsible. CDR3 loop: CATAQDSNQPRHF. Here the CDR3 DNA reads TGTGCCACTGCTCAGGATAGCAATCAGCCCCGGCATTTT. The chain carries TRBV28 and TRBJ1-5; D is undetermined. CDR3 length: 13 residues. Germline CDR1 is MDHEN and CDR2 is SYDVKM.

The rearrangement links TRBV18 to TRBJ2-5, with D uncertain. V lost 3 bases to trimming and J lost 0 bases, with 5 bases between them. CDR1 is KGHSH and CDR2 is LQKENI in the germline V gene. This CDR3 spans 13 amino acids. CDR3 nucleotide sequence: TGTGCCAGCTCACCCCCGGACCAAGAGACCCAGTACTTC. Encoded protein: CASSPPDQETQYF. The variable domain in full, completed from reference TRBV18 and TRBJ2-5, reads NAGVMQNPRHLVRRRGQEARLRCSPMKGHSHVYWYRQLPEEGLKFMVYLQKENIIDESGMPKERFSAEFPKEGPSILRIQQVVRGDSAAYFCASSPPDQETQYFGPGTRLLVL.